The 12 T cell receptor beta chains below all came from one sample that was sequenced in a study of T cells in Graves' hyperthyroidism and ophthalmopathy. Authors of the study amplified TCR beta CDR3 regions from RNA transcripts. HTBI primers were the set used in a first-round RT-PCR of the TCR CDR3. TCRdb fed the multiplex PCR reads into MiXCR, producing one record per CDR3 protein. The sample carries around 620,000 distinct CDR3 sequences, about half recorded once. The sequenced sample consisted of peripheral blood or thyroid tissue (not recorded which). The receptors here all came from an adult woman with Graves' disease, either hyperthyroidism or ophthalmopathy (not recorded which).

The chain uses TRBV30 and TRBJ2-7; 7 nucleotides agree with TRBD2. The CDR3 runs 14 residues. V trimming: 2 bases; J trimming: 0 bases; junction bases outside the gene matches: 4. Per germline, CDR1 GTSNPN and CDR2 SVGIG (reference sequence). The CDR3 sequence: CAWSWGGTSYEQYF. The CDR3 DNA reads as TGTGCCTGGAGTTGGGGGGGGACCTCCTACGAGCAGTACTTC.

Only one count was recorded for this clonotype. Sequence at one end of the junction differs from germline and may be a read error. The chain links TRBV2 to TRBJ1-6; D is unclear. CDR1 SNHLY and CDR2 FYNNEI come from the germline V gene. CDR3 size: 11 residues. CDR3 in DNA: TGTGACAGCTCCTATAATTCACCCCTCCACTTT. This encodes CDSSYNSPLHF.

This clonotype was found many times. This chain links TRBV6-1 with TRBJ1-1, with D maybe TRBD1 (6 bases). The CDR3 covers 13 residues. The ends were cut back, 6 bases at V and 11 bases at J, with 19 bases in the middle. Germline-derived CDR1 and CDR2 are MNHNS and SASEGT. CDR3 in DNA: TGTGCCAGCAGGCAATACAGGGATTCGGATGCTTTCTTT. It encodes CASRQYRDSDAFF.

This clonotype came up many times. The CDR3 DNA reads TGTGCCAGCAGCGACGAGGGAAAGGTTGAAGCTTTCTTT. Translating it yields CASSDEGKVEAFF. The chain joins TRBV11-2 to TRBJ1-1; D is unresolved. Germline lookup yields CDR1 SGHAT and CDR2 FQNNGV. This CDR3 comprises 13 residues. The V gene lost 5 bases and the J gene lost 7 bases, with 14 bases spanning the gap.

This clonotype showed up just a few times. The V gene is TRBV6-1, the J gene TRBJ2-5; 8 bases match TRBD2. CDR3 length: 14 residues. Trimming took 7 bases from V and 7 from J; bases not matched to a gene: 11. The germline CDR1 and CDR2 sequences are MNHNS and SASEGT. In DNA, the CDR3 is TGTGCCAGCACCGGGAGGGGACATCCTTGGACCCAGTACTTC. Amino acids: CASTGRGHPWTQYF.

This clonotype was seen at least ten times. The rearrangement uses TRBV7-9 and TRBJ1-4, with a weak D call TRBD1 (5 bases). Germline V CDR1 and CDR2: SEHNR, FQNEAQ (reference sequence). This CDR3 contains 12 residues. V lost 6 bases to trimming and J lost 7 bases, with 9 bases between them. This CDR3 is CASSQGLEKLFF. The CDR3 nucleotides read TGTGCCAGCAGTCAGGGCCTTGAAAAACTGTTTTTT.

J is TRBJ2-5 and V is TRBV7-6, with a weak D call TRBD2 (6 bases). The length of the CDR3 is 16 residues. Germline V gene data show CDR1 as SGHVS and CDR2 as FNYEAQ. V lost 4 bases to trimming and J lost 5 bases, with 20 bases between them. CDR3 sequence: CASSSRKRTGRETQYF. In DNA form, the CDR3 reads TGTGCCAGCAGCTCCCGTAAGCGGACGGGGAGGGAGACCCAGTACTTC.

This clonotype occurred a few times. The J gene is TRBJ1-6, the V gene TRBV25-1; 9 bases match TRBD1. Germline CDR1 and CDR2: MGHDK and SYGVNS. This CDR3 is built from 13 residues. The J segment lost 18 bases and the V segment lost 4 bases, leaving 10 bases of the junction unmatched. The CDR3 DNA sequence: TGTGCCAGCAGTGCCAAGACCGGGACAGGGCGCCACTTT. Its protein product is CASSAKTGTGRHF. Together with reference TRBV25-1 and TRBJ1-6, the CDR3 gives the full variable domain: EADIYQTPRYLVIGTGKKITLECSQTMGHDKMYWYQQDPGMELHLIHYSYGVNSTEKGDLSSESTVSRIRTEHFPLTLESARPSHTSQYLCASSAKTGTGRHFGNGTRLTVT.

This clonotype was seen ten or more times. V and J are TRBV2 and TRBJ1-1; 8 bases are shared with TRBD1. The CDR3 has 13 residues. The V and J ends lost 10 bases and 7 bases, in that order; junction bases with no gene match: 11. The germline V gene encodes CDR1 SNHLY and CDR2 FYNNEI. CDR3 nucleotide sequence: TGTGCCACTGGAGACAGGGGTCGCGGTGAAGCTTTCTTT. Encoded protein: CATGDRGRGEAFF.

This clonotype was observed a single time. The chain couples TRBV5-4 to TRBJ1-2, with a possible D match to TRBD1 (6 bases). Germline V gives CDR1 SGHNT, CDR2 YYREEE (reference sequence). V was shortened by 5 bases and J by 1 base, with 18 bases between the two germline ends. The CDR3 contains 16 residues. CDR3 protein: CASSPTGTDSNYGYTF. The CDR3 coding sequence is TGTGCCAGCAGTCCTACCGGGACGGACAGTAACTATGGCTACACCTTC.

The gene calls are TRBV29-1 and TRBJ2-5, with a tentative D call TRBD2 (6 bases). This CDR3 is built from 13 residues. Trimming took 3 bases from V and 0 from J, leaving 8 bases between them. Germline V gives CDR1 SQVTM, CDR2 ANQGSEA. The CDR3 sequence: CSVDGEDQETQYF. The CDR3 region has the DNA TGCAGCGTTGATGGGGAGGACCAAGAGACCCAGTACTTC.

The chain couples TRBV19 to TRBJ1-1; D is possibly TRBD1 (5 bases). This CDR3 comprises 15 residues. CDR1 LNHDA and CDR2 SQIVND come from the germline V gene (reference sequence). The V end lost 3 bases, the J end lost 1 base, and 12 bases lay between the germline ends. The chain's CDR3 is CASSIPGTQNTEAFF. The CDR3 nucleotides read TGTGCCAGTAGTATTCCCGGGACGCAGAACACTGAAGCTTTCTTT. The variable domain in full, completed from reference TRBV19 and TRBJ1-1, reads DGGITQSPKYLFRKEGQNVTLSCEQNLNHDAMYWYRQDPGQGLRLIYYSQIVNDFQKGDIAEGYSVSREKKESFPLTVTSAQKNPTAFYLCASSIPGTQNTEAFFGQGTRLTVV.